Reported below is one TCR beta chain. Its antigen is not known. The CDR3 has 13 residues. Germline lookup yields CDR1 MDHEN and CDR2 SYDVKM. The V gene lost 6 bases and the J gene lost 6 bases, with 11 bases spanning the gap. The sample belongs to a study of blood T cells in healthy people across ages. Healthy Russian Caucasian donors spanned ages roughly 6 to 100 years. The second PCR ran about 6 to 12 cycles with a sample-barcoded 5' primer and J-beta primers. TCRdb reprocessed the 5' RACE reads with MiXCR, giving one entry per CDR3 protein. The sample has about 1 million distinct CDR3 sequences, 35% to 50% seen once. Broader study findings: Without sorted subsets, naive and antigen-experienced compartments could not be conclusively compared. Greater diversity and more naive CD4+ cells were seen in long-lived donors than in aged donors. Significant beta diversity loss was already apparent by age about 39, declining roughly linearly.

The gene calls are TRBV28 and TRBJ2-2, with D perhaps matching TRBD1 or TRBD2 (5 bases each). The receptor was derived from a woman aged 55-69 years in good health. Sample: blood. The CDR3 sequence is CASRSSGPGELFF. CDR3 DNA: TGTGCCAGCAGGTCCTCGGGGCCCGGGGAGCTGTTTTTT.